These 2 T cell receptor beta chains were all obtained from the same sample, sequenced in a study of T cell clonality in common variable immunodeficiency. Sequencing used immunoSEQ multiplex PCR; TCRdb keeps in-frame clones, though not all of them. Altogether tens of thousands of clones were found in the sample, and no singletons occur. Input material: peripheral blood mononuclear cells. These receptor sequences come from a person aged 18 to 69 in good health.

This clone was found many times. The DNA ends 3 residues before the CDR3 does, and the rest of the CDR3 is filled in from the germline J gene. The chain is built from TRBV5-1 and TRBJ2-5, with 8 nucleotides matching TRBD1. V was pared by 6 bases and J by 3 bases, with 10 bases of the junction left unmatched. Germline V gene lookup returns CDR1 SGHRS and CDR2 YFSETQ. The CDR3 has 15 residues. Here the CDR3 reads CASTLEQGAEETQYF. The part of the CDR3 DNA that was read is TGCGCCAGCACCCTTGAGCAGGGGGCGGAAGAGACC.

There are a few counts of this clone. The read ends 3 residues early relative to the CDR3; the germline J gene fills the gap. The chain has TRBV7-2 and TRBJ2-7; 13 positions agree with TRBD2. V was clipped by 4 bases and J by 6 bases; unmatched bases: 6. CDR1 and CDR2 (germline): SGHTA, FQGNSA. This CDR3 spans 15 amino acids. The CDR3 here is CASSSGLAGVGEQYF. CDR3 DNA, as far as it was read: TGTGCCAGCAGCTCTGGACTAGCGGGAGTGGGCGAG. Complete variable domain (other parts from reference TRBV7-2 and TRBJ2-7): GAGVSQSPSNKVTEKGKDVELRCDPISGHTALYWYRQSLGQGLEFLIYFQGNSAPDKSGLPSDRFSAERTGGSVSTLTIQRTQQEDSAVYLCASSSGLAGVGEQYFGPGTRLTVT.